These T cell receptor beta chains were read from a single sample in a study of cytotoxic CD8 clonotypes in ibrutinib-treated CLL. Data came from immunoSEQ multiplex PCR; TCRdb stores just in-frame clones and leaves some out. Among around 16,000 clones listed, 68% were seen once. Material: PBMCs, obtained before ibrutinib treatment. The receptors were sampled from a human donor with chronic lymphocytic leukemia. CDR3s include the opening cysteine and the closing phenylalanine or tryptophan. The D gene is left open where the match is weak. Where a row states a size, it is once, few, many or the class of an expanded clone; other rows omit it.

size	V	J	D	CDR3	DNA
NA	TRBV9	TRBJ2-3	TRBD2	CASSPRLAFSSPDTQYF	TGTGCCAGCAGCCCGCGACTAGCATTTTCCTCCCCAGATACGCAGTATTTT
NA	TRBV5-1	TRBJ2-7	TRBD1	CASSLAGQGAYEQYF	TGCGCCAGCAGCTTGGCGGGACAGGGAGCCTACGAGCAGTACTTC
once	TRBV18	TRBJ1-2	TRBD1	CASSPKDRLDGYTF	TGTGCCAGCTCACCCAAGGACAGGTTGGATGGCTACACCTTC
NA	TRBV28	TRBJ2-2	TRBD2	CASSTFSGGRTGELFF	TGTGCCAGCAGTACCTTCAGCGGGGGGCGGACCGGGGAGCTGTTTTTT
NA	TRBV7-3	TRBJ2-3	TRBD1	CASSQGQTTDTQYF	TGTGCCAGCAGCCAGGGACAGACCACAGATACGCAGTATTTT
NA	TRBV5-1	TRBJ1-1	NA	CASSLAAGALNTEAFF	TGCGCCAGCAGCTTGGCCGCTGGGGCCTTGAACACTGAAGCTTTCTTT
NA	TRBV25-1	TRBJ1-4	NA	CASSELKDNEKLFF	TGTGCCAGCAGTGAACTGAAGGATAATGAAAAACTGTTTTTT
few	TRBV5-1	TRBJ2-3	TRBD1	CASRNGGQGRDTQYF	TGCGCCAGCAGGAACGGGGGACAGGGAAGAGATACGCAGTATTTT
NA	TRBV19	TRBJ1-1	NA	CASSIDPATGGVGNTEAFF	TGTGCCAGTAGTATAGATCCCGCGACAGGTGGTGTGGGGAACACTGAAGCTTTCTTT
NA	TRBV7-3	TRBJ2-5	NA	CASSFGAGVWETQYF	TGTGCCAGCAGCTTTGGGGCAGGGGTGTGGGAGACCCAGTACTTC
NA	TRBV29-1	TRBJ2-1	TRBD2	CSVSGIAGGPNEQFF	TGCAGCGTTTCGGGAATAGCGGGGGGCCCCAATGAGCAGTTCTTC
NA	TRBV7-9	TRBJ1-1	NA	CASSLGGWTEAFF	TGTGCCAGCAGCTTAGGCGGTTGGACTGAAGCTTTCTTT
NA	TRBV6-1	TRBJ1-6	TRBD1	CASRPNRGPDSPLHF	TGTGCCAGCAGACCCAACAGGGGGCCGGATTCACCCCTCCACTTT
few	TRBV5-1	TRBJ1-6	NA	CASSQAQNSPLHF	TGCGCCAGCAGCCAAGCACAGAATTCACCCCTCCACTTT
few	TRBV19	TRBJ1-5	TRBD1	CASSQGAGQPQHF	TGTGCCAGTTCCCAGGGGGCCGGTCAGCCCCAGCATTTT
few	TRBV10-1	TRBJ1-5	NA	CASSDLGNQPQHF	TGCGCCAGCAGTGACCTCGGGAATCAGCCCCAGCATTTT
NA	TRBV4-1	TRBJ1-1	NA	CASSQVENTEAFF	TGCGCCAGCAGCCAAGTCGAGAACACTGAAGCTTTCTTT
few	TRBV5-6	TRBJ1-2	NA	CASQNTNYGYTF	TGTGCCAGCCAGAATACTAACTATGGCTACACCTTC
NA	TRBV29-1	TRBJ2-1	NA	CSTRNNEQFF	TGCAGCACCCGTAACAATGAGCAGTTCTTC
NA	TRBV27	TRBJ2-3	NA	CASKFTTREVPSTDTQYF	TGTGCCAGCAAGTTTACGACTAGGGAAGTTCCGAGCACAGATACGCAGTATTTT
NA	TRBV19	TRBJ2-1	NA	CASSMGLTSYNEQFF	TGTGCCAGTAGTATGGGCTTGACTAGCTACAATGAGCAGTTCTTC
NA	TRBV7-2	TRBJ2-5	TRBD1	CASSPDRATSTQYF	TGTGCCAGCAGCCCGGACAGGGCCACTAGTACCCAGTACTTC
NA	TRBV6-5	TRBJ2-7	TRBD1	CASSRGRDRGNEQYF	TGTGCCAGCAGCCGGGGCAGGGACAGGGGGAACGAGCAGTACTTC
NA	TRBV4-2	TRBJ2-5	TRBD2	CASSQDGSGGAETQYF	TGTGCCAGCAGCCAAGATGGTAGCGGGGGGGCGGAGACCCAGTACTTC
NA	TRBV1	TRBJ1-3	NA	CTSSQGQGSTIYF	TGCACCAGCAGCCAAGGACAGGGAAGCACCATATATTTT
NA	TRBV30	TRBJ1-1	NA	CAWSEALGHEAFF	TGTGCCTGGAGTGAGGCGCTGGGACACGAAGCTTTCTTT
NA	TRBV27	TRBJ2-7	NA	CASSLRVTLDRSSYEQYF	TGTGCCAGCAGTTTAAGAGTCACCTTAGACAGGTCGTCCTACGAGCAGTACTTC
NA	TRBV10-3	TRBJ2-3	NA	CAISETGRTDTQYF	TGTGCCATCAGTGAGACAGGGCGCACAGATACGCAGTATTTT
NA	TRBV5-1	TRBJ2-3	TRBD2	CASSSNAASGGATDTQYF	TGCGCCAGCAGCTCGAACGCGGCTAGCGGGGGGGCCACAGATACGCAGTATTTT
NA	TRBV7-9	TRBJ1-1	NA	CASSSRQNTEAFF	TGTGCCAGCAGCTCTAGGCAGAACACTGAAGCTTTCTTT
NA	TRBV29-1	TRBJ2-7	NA	CSTIETYEQYF	TGCAGCACGATTGAGACCTACGAGCAGTACTTC
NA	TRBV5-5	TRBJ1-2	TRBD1	CASSQGTVGYTF	TGTGCCAGCAGCCAAGGGACAGTTGGCTACACCTTC
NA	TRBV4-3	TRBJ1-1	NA	CASSLSDGNTEAFF	TGCGCCAGCAGCCTTTCGGACGGGAACACTGAAGCTTTCTTT
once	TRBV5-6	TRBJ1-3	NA	CASSPGGANTIYF	TGTGCCAGCAGCCCGGGGGGGGCGAACACCATATATTTT
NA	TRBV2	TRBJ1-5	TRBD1	CASSGPGQGGNQPQHF	TGTGCCAGCAGTGGCCCGGGACAGGGTGGCAATCAGCCCCAGCATTTT
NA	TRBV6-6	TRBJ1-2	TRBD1	CASSYGTGRQYGYTF	TGTGCCAGCAGTTACGGGACAGGTCGCCAATATGGCTACACCTTC
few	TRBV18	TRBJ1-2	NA	CASSPSGNYGYTF	TGTGCCAGCTCCCCCTCAGGGAACTATGGCTACACCTTC
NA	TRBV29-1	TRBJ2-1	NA	CSVRGLSNEQFF	TGCAGCGTTCGCGGACTATCCAATGAGCAGTTCTTC
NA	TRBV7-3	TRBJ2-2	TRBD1	CASSGRTGNTGELFF	TGTGCCAGCAGCGGACGGACAGGGAACACCGGGGAGCTGTTTTTT
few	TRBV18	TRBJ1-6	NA	CASSPAGNRNNSPLHF	TGTGCCAGCTCACCGGCTGGCAACCGCAACAATTCACCCCTCCACTTT
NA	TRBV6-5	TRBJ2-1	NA	CASSRATSSHEQFF	TGTGCCAGCAGTCGGGCAACTAGCAGTCATGAGCAGTTCTTC
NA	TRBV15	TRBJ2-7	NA	CATSPHRTAGYEQYF	TGTGCCACCAGCCCTCACCGGACCGCCGGCTACGAGCAGTACTTC
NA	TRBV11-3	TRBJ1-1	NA	CASSTTGEAFF	TGTGCCAGCAGCACTACAGGGGAAGCTTTCTTT
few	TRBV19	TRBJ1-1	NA	CASSPTGSRNTEAFF	TGTGCCAGTAGCCCTACAGGGTCGAGGAACACTGAAGCTTTCTTT
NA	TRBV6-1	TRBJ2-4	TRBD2	CASSDASGDPKNIQYF	TGTGCCAGCAGTGATGCTAGCGGGGATCCCAAAAACATTCAGTACTTC
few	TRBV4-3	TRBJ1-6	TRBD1	CASSQVPGQHNSPLHF	TGCGCCAGCAGCCAAGTCCCGGGACAGCATAATTCACCCCTCCACTTT
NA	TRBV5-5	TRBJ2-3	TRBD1	CASSSDRVLDTQYF	TGTGCCAGCAGCTCGGACAGGGTACTAGATACGCAGTATTTT
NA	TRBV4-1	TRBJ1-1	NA	CASSQGNTEAFF	TGTGCCAGCAGCCAAGGAAACACTGAAGCTTTCTTT
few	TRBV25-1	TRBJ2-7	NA	CASTSGVHEQYF	TGTGCCAGCACTTCCGGGGTCCACGAGCAGTACTTC
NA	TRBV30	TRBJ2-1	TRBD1	CAYGTGSNNEQFF	TGTGCTTACGGGACAGGGTCAAACAATGAGCAGTTCTTC
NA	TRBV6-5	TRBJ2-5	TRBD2	CASSYSRGGLQETQYF	TGTGCCAGCAGTTACAGCCGCGGGGGGCTCCAAGAGACCCAGTACTTC
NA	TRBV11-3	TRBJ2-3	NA	CASSLASTENTDTQYF	TGTGCCAGCAGCTTAGCCTCGACAGAGAACACAGATACGCAGTATTTT
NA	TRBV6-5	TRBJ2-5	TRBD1	CASSPWTGGSETQYF	TGTGCCAGCAGTCCCTGGACAGGGGGTTCGGAGACCCAGTACTTC